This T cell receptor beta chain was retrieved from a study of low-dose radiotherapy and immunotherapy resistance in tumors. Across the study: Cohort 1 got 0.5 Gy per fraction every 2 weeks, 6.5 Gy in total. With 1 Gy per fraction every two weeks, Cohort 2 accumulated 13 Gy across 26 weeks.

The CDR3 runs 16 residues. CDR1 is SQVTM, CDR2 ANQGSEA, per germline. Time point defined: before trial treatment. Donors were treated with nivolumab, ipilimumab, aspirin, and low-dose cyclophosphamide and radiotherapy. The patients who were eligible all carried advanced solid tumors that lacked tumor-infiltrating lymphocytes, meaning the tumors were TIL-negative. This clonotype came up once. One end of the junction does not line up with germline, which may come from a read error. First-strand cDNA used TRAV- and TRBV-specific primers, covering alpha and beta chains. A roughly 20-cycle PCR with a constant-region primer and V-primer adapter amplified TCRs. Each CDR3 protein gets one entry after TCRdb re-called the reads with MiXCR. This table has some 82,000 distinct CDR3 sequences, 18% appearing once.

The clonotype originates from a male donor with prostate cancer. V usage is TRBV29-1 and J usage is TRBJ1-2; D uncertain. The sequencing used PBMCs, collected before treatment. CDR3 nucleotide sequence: TGCTGCGTTGAAGATATTTCCGGGATGAACTCCTATGGCTACACCTTC. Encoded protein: CCVEDISGMNSYGYTF.